The rows below give T cell receptor beta chains drawn from one sample of a study of T cells in Graves' hyperthyroidism and ophthalmopathy. TCRdb re-called the multiplex PCR reads through MiXCR, storing one row per CDR3 protein. Of approximately 320,000 distinct CDR3 sequences in the sample, approximately 15% were seen once. The sequencing input was blood. The receptors here all came from a man aged 25-45 years with Graves' hyperthyroidism. CDR3s include the opening cysteine and the closing phenylalanine or tryptophan. A D gene is named only where the DNA matches it firmly. Rows give clone size only sometimes, using once, few, many, or a class for an expanded clone.

j_call clone_size d_call v_call cdr3_aa cdr3_nt
TRBJ2-7 few NA TRBV2 CASSVGFFKAYEQYF TGTGCCAGCAGTGTAGGGTTTTTCAAGGCCTACGAGCAGTACTTC
TRBJ1-1 many NA TRBV2 CASSEEGIEAFF TGTGCCAGCAGTGAAGAGGGTATTGAAGCTTTCTTT
TRBJ2-7 many TRBD2 TRBV3-1 CASSQLAVEEQYF TGTGCCAGCAGCCAACTAGCGGTAGAAGAGCAGTACTTC
TRBJ2-1 few NA TRBV7-9 CASSALDYNEQFF TGTGCCAGCAGCGCACTAGACTACAATGAGCAGTTCTTC
TRBJ2-1 many TRBD2 TRBV25-1 CASCPTSGASYNEQFF TGTGCCAGCTGCCCGACTAGCGGGGCTTCCTACAATGAGCAGTTCTTC
TRBJ1-1 many NA TRBV6-1 CASTTRAWGEAFF TGTGCCAGCACTACAAGGGCGTGGGGTGAAGCTTTCTTT
TRBJ1-1 NA NA TRBV5-1 CASSDAFRAFF TGCGCCAGCAGCGATGCCTTTAGGGCTTTCTTT
TRBJ2-7 many TRBD2 TRBV7-8 CASSLTTSGTNEQYF TGTGCCAGCAGCCTGACGACTAGCGGGACTAACGAGCAGTACTTC
TRBJ2-1 NA NA TRBV11-3 CASSSRHGEFDNEQFF TGTGCCAGCAGCTCGCGCCACGGGGAGTTCGACAATGAGCAGTTCTTC
TRBJ2-5 many TRBD1 TRBV29-1 CSVEEGTVVEETQYF TGCAGCGTTGAAGAGGGGACAGTGGTTGAGGAGACCCAGTACTTC
TRBJ1-5 few NA TRBV12-3/TRBV12-4 CASSPGLGRPQHF TGTGCCAGCAGTCCCGGGTTAGGGCGGCCCCAGCATTTT
TRBJ2-7 many NA TRBV9 CASSTLPGNSYEQYF TGTGCCAGCAGCACCCTCCCCGGGAACTCCTACGAGCAGTACTTC
TRBJ2-1 many TRBD1 TRBV7-2 CASSFERGLYNEQFF TGTGCCAGCAGCTTTGAGAGGGGGCTCTACAATGAGCAGTTCTTC
TRBJ1-5 once NA TRBV30 CAWTHGGTPREPQHF TGTGCCTGGACCCACGGCGGGACGCCCCGGGAACCCCAGCATTTT
TRBJ2-5 few NA TRBV28 CASSSFGIQETQYF TGTGCCAGCAGCTCCTTCGGGATACAAGAGACCCAGTACTTC
TRBJ2-1 few TRBD2 TRBV30 CAWFGTSSGNEQFF TGTGCCTGGTTCGGGACTAGCTCGGGGAATGAGCAGTTCTTC
TRBJ2-5 NA NA TRBV4-2 CASSQDGGVRETQYF TGTGCCAGCAGCCAAGATGGTGGCGTACGGGAGACCCAGTACTTC
TRBJ2-5 many NA TRBV27 CASSSTFEETQYF TGTGCCAGCAGTTCCACTTTCGAAGAGACCCAGTACTTC
TRBJ2-7 few NA TRBV20-1 CSARDKGGSRYYEQYF TGCAGTGCTAGAGATAAGGGTGGGTCTAGGTACTACGAGCAGTACTTC
TRBJ2-7 many NA TRBV20-1 CSARPQERAYEQYF TGCAGTGCTAGACCGCAGGAGAGGGCTTACGAGCAGTACTTC
TRBJ2-3 many NA TRBV7-9 CASSFRTIADTQYF TGTGCCAGCAGCTTCCGGACTATCGCAGATACGCAGTATTTT
TRBJ2-7 many NA TRBV20-1 CSARGEGNLYEQYF TGCAGTGCTAGAGGTGAGGGTAATCTCTACGAGCAGTACTTC
TRBJ2-1 NA NA TRBV6-1 CASSVGGGPYNEQFF TGTGCCAGCAGTGTAGGTGGAGGGCCGTACAATGAGCAGTTCTTC
TRBJ2-5 NA TRBD2 TRBV28 CASSGTSEQETQYF TGTGCCAGCAGTGGGACTAGCGAACAAGAGACCCAGTACTTC
TRBJ1-5 many NA TRBV19 CASSTGPGNQPQHF TGTGCCAGTAGTACAGGACCCGGCAATCAGCCCCAGCATTTT
TRBJ2-1 many TRBD2 TRBV2 CASSEGTSGRQEQFF TGTGCCAGCAGTGAAGGAACTAGCGGGAGGCAGGAGCAGTTCTTC
TRBJ1-3 NA NA TRBV5-8 CASSTKPSAGGNTIYF TGTGCCAGCAGCACAAAACCTTCCGCGGGGGGAAACACCATATATTTT
TRBJ1-5 many NA TRBV3-1 CASSPGTGSNQPQHF TGTGCCAGCAGCCCCGGGACTGGGAGCAATCAGCCCCAGCATTTT
TRBJ2-3 many NA TRBV3-1 CASSPPVAGATDTQYF TGTGCCAGCAGCCCCCCGGTGGCAGGGGCTACAGATACGCAGTATTTT
TRBJ2-7 many NA TRBV3-1 CASSHNVREQYF TGTGCCAGCAGCCACAATGTCCGGGAGCAGTACTTC
TRBJ2-1 many TRBD1 TRBV30 CAWSRGLATPEQFF TGTGCCTGGAGCAGGGGGCTAGCCACTCCAGAGCAGTTCTTC
TRBJ2-7 NA TRBD2 TRBV20-1 CSAPPSGSSYEQYF TGCAGTGCCCCGCCGAGCGGGAGCTCCTACGAGCAGTACTTC
TRBJ2-1 NA NA TRBV18 CASSPPSGYNEQFF TGTGCCAGCTCACCACCTTCAGGGTACAATGAGCAGTTCTTC
TRBJ1-2 NA TRBD1 TRBV11-1 CASSFRGRRAGYTF TGTGCCAGCAGCTTCAGGGGGCGCAGGGCGGGCTACACCTTC
TRBJ2-7 many NA TRBV7-9 CASGITWPEQYF TGTGCCAGCGGAATCACGTGGCCCGAGCAGTACTTC
TRBJ2-2 many TRBD2 TRBV2 CASSSQVAGGPLSTGELFF TGTGCCAGCAGTTCCCAGGTAGCGGGAGGGCCACTGTCCACCGGGGAGCTGTTTTTT
TRBJ2-1 few NA TRBV20-1 CSASGWAGEQFF TGCAGTGCTAGTGGCTGGGCGGGTGAGCAGTTCTTC
TRBJ1-1 many NA TRBV7-9 CASSRAPGARSEAFF TGTGCCAGCAGCCGAGCCCCGGGGGCAAGGTCTGAAGCTTTCTTT
TRBJ2-3 many TRBD2 TRBV2 CASSGLAGTDTQYF TGTGCCAGCAGCGGACTAGCGGGCACAGATACGCAGTATTTT
TRBJ2-2 many NA TRBV6-1 CASSHGGNTGELFF TGTGCCAGCAGCCACGGGGGGAACACCGGGGAGCTGTTTTTT
TRBJ2-2 NA TRBD2 TRBV7-3 CASSSLLAGTGELFF TGTGCCAGCAGCTCTTTACTAGCGGGGACCGGGGAGCTGTTTTTT
TRBJ2-7 many TRBD1 TRBV20-1 CSARSPGTGLYEQYF TGCAGTGCTAGATCACCCGGGACAGGGCTTTACGAGCAGTACTTC
TRBJ1-2 many NA TRBV3-1 CASSQEGGYTF TGTGCCAGCAGCCAAGAGGGGGGCTACACCTTC
TRBJ2-2 NA NA TRBV20-1 CSGIGAGELFF TGCAGCGGGATAGGTGCCGGGGAGCTGTTTTTT
TRBJ1-2 many NA TRBV5-1 CASSWDDGGDGYTF TGCGCCAGCAGCTGGGACGATGGGGGAGATGGCTACACCTTC
TRBJ2-6 few TRBD2 TRBV2 CASSGAGGGANVLTF TGTGCCAGCAGTGGGGCGGGGGGTGGGGCCAACGTCCTGACTTTC
TRBJ1-1 many TRBD1 TRBV5-1 CASSLTSLRGRGLWSTEAFF TGCGCCAGCAGCTTGACAAGCCTCAGGGGGCGCGGGTTATGGTCGACTGAAGCTTTCTTT
TRBJ2-5 many NA TRBV7-2 CASSPGWETQYF TGTGCCAGCAGCCCCGGGTGGGAGACCCAGTACTTC
TRBJ2-7 NA TRBD2 TRBV7-3 CASSPGGGYSYEQYF TGTGCCAGCAGCCCCGGGGGGGGATACTCCTACGAGCAGTACTTC
TRBJ1-1 many NA TRBV12-3/TRBV12-4 CASSPERMGNTEAFF TGTGCCAGCAGCCCGGAGAGGATGGGGAACACTGAAGCTTTCTTT
TRBJ2-1 many TRBD1 TRBV2 CASREPGQGIYNEQFF TGTGCCAGCAGGGAGCCGGGACAGGGTATCTACAATGAGCAGTTCTTC
TRBJ2-7 many NA TRBV30 CAWTLGGLYEQYF TGTGCCTGGACCCTTGGGGGGCTGTACGAGCAGTACTTC
TRBJ2-7 few NA TRBV5-6 CASSLPGYEQYF TGTGCCAGCAGTTTGCCGGGTTACGAGCAGTACTTC
TRBJ2-3 many NA TRBV11-2 CASSPRGGPLTDTQYF TGTGCCAGCAGCCCCCGGGGAGGCCCACTCACAGATACGCAGTATTTT
TRBJ1-3 NA NA TRBV5-4 CASSLPRASSSGNTIYF TGTGCCAGCAGCTTGCCCAGGGCAAGCTCGTCTGGAAACACCATATATTTT
TRBJ1-1 many NA TRBV20-1 CSASSLMEKNTEAFF TGCAGTGCTAGTAGTTTAATGGAGAAAAACACTGAAGCTTTCTTT
TRBJ1-2 few TRBD1 TRBV9 CASTKQGTDYGYTF TGTGCCAGCACAAAGCAAGGGACAGACTATGGCTACACCTTC
TRBJ1-4 NA NA TRBV3-1 CASSQWHPRSNEKLFF TGTGCCAGCAGCCAATGGCACCCGAGATCTAATGAAAAACTGTTTTTT
TRBJ2-7 many TRBD1 TRBV27 CASSHPLDRVGVYEQYF TGTGCCAGCAGTCACCCCCTCGACAGGGTAGGGGTCTACGAGCAGTACTTC
TRBJ2-5 many NA TRBV10-3 CAIKWSQGHDSQETQYF TGTGCCATCAAATGGAGTCAGGGACACGACTCCCAAGAGACCCAGTACTTC